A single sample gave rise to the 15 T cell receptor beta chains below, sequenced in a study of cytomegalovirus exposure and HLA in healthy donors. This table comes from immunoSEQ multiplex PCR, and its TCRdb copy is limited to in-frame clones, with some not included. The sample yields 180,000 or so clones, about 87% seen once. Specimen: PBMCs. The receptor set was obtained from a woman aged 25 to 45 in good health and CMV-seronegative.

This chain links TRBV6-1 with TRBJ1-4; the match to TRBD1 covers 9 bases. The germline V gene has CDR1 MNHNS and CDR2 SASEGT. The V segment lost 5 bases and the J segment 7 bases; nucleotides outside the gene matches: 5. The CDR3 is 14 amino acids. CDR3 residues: CASSLHRGREKLFF. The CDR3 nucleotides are TGTGCCAGCAGTCTTCACAGGGGGCGTGAAAAACTGTTTTTT.

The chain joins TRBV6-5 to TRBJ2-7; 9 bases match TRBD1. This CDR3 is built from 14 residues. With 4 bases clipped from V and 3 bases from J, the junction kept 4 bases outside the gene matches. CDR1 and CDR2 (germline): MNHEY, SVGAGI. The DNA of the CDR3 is TGTGCCAGCAGTTCGGGACAGGGTGTCTACGAGCAGTACTTC. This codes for CASSSGQGVYEQYF.

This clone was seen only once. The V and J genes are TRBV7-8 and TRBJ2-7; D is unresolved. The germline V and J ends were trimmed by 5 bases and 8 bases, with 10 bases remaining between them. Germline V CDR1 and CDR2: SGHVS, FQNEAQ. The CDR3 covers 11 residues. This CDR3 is CASSAPPQQYF. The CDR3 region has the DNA TGTGCCAGCAGCGCGCCCCCACAGCAGTACTTC. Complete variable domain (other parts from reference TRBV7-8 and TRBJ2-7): GAGVSQSPRYKVAKRGQDVALRCDPISGHVSLFWYQQALGQGPEFLTYFQNEAQLDKSGLPSDRFFAERPEGSVSTLKIQRTQQEDSAVYLCASSAPPQQYFGPGTRLTVT.

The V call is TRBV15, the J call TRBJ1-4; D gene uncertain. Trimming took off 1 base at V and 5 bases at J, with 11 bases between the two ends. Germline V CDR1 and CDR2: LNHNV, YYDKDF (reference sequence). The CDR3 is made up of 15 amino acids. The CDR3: CATSRVRGLNEKLFF. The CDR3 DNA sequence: TGTGCCACCAGCAGAGTTCGGGGTTTAAATGAAAAACTGTTTTTT.

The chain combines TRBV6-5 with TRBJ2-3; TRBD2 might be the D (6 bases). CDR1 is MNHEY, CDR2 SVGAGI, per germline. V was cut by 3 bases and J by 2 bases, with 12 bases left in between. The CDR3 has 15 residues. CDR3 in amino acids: CASSYGRGDTDTQYF. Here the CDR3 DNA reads TGTGCCAGCAGTTATGGGCGGGGAGACACAGATACGCAGTATTTT.

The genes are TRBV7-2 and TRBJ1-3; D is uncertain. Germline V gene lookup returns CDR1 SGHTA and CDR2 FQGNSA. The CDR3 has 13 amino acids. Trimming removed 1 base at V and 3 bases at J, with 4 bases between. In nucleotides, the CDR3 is TGTGCCAGCAGCTTAGGTAGTGGAAACACCATATATTTT. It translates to CASSLGSGNTIYF.

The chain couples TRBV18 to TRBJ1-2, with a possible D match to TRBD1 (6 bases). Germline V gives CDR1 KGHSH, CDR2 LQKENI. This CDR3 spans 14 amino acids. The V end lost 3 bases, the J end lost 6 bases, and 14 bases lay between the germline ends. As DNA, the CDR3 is TGTGCCAGCTCACCTCAACAGGGAGTAGATGGCTACACCTTC. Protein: CASSPQQGVDGYTF.

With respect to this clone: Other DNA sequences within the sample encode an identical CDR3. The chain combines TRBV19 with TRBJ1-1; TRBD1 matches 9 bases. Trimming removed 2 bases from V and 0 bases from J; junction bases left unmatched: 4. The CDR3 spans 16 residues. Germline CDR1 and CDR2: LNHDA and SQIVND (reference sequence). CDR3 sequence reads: CASSIRGQGLNTEAFF. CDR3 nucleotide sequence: TGTGCCAGTAGTATACGGGGACAGGGCCTGAACACTGAAGCTTTCTTT.

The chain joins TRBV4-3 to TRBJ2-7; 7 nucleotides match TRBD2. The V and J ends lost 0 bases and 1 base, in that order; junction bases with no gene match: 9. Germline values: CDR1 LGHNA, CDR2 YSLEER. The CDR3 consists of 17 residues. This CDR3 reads CASSQEGGVVSSYEQYF. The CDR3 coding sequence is TGCGCCAGCAGCCAAGAGGGAGGGGTAGTGAGTTCCTACGAGCAGTACTTC.

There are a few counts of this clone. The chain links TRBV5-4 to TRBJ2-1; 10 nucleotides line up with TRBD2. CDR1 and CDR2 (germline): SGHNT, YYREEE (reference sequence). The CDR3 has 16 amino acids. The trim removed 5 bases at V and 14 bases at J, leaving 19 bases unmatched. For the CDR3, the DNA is TGTGCCAGCAGTTTTGACCCTGCCCTAGCGGGGGAAGGGGAGTTCTTC. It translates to CASSFDPALAGEGEFF. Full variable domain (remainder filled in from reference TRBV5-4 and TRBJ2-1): ETGVTQSPTHLIKTRGQQVTLRCSSQSGHNTVSWYQQALGQGPQFIFQYYREEENGRGNFPPRFSGLQFPNYSSELNVNALELDDSALYLCASSFDPALAGEGEFFGPGTRLTVL.

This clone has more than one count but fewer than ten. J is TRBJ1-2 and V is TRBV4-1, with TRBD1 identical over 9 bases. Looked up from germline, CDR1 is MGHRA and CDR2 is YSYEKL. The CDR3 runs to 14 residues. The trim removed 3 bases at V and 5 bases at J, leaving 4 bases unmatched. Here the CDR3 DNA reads TGCGCCAGCAGCCAGGCCGGGACAGGGTATGGCTACACCTTC. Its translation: CASSQAGTGYGYTF.

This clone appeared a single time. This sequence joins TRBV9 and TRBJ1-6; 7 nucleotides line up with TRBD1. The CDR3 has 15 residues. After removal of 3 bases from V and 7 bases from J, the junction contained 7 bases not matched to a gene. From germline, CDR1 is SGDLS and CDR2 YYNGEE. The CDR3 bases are TGTGCCAGCAGCGCTCACAGACAGGGAAATTCACCCCTCCACTTT. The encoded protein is CASSAHRQGNSPLHF.

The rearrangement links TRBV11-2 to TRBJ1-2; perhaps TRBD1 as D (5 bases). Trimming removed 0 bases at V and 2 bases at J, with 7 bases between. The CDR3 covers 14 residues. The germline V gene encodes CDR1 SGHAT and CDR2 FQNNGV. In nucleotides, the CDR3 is TGTGCCAGCAGCTTAGATCCAGGGAACTATGGCTACACCTTC. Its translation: CASSLDPGNYGYTF.

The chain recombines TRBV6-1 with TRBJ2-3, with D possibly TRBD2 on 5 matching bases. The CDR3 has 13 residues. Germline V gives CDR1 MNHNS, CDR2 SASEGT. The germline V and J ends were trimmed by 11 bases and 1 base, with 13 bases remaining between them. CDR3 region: CAALARGTDTQYF. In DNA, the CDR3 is TGTGCCGCCTTGGCGCGGGGCACAGATACGCAGTATTTT.

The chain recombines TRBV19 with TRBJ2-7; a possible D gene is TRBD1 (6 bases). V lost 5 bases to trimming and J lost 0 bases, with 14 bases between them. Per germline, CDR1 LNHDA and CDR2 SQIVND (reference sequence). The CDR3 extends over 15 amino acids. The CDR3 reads CASSYGQLSSYEQYF. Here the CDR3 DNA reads TGTGCCAGTAGTTACGGACAGCTGAGCTCCTACGAGCAGTACTTC.